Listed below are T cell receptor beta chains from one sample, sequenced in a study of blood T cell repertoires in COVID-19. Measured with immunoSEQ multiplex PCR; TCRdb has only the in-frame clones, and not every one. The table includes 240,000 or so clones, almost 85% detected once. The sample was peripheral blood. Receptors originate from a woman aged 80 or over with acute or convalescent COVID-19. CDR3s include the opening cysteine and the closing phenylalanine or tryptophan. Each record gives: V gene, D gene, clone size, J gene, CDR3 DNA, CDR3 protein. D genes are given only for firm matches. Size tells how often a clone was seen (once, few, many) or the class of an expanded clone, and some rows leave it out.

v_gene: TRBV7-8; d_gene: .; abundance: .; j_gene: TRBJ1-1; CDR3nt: TGTGCCAGCAGCCCTAGAGAGGCCCCGAACACTGAAGCTTTCTTT; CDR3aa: CASSPREAPNTEAFF
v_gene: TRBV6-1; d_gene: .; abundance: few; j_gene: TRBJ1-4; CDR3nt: TGTGCCAGCAGTGAATACGGGGTCAGGACTAATGAAAAACTGTTTTTT; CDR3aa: CASSEYGVRTNEKLFF
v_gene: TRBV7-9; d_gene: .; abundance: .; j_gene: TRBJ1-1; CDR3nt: TGTGCCAGCTCCTCTGAACTCCGGAACACTGAAGCTTTCTTT; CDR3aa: CASSSELRNTEAFF
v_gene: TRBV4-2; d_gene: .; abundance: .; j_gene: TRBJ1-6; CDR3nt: TGTGCCAGCACCAAGACAGGAATCAATTCACCCCTCCACTTT; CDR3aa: CASTKTGINSPLHF
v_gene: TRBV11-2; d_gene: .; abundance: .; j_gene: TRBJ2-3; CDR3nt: TGTGCCAGCAGCTTCGGGATCTACGGGGTACCAGATACGCAGTATTTT; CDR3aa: CASSFGIYGVPDTQYF
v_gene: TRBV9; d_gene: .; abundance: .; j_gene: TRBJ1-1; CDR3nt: TGTGCCAGCAGCACGGTCGGGAGTAGCACTGAAGCTTTCTTT; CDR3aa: CASSTVGSSTEAFF
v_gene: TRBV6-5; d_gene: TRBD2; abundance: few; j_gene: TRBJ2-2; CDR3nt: TGTGCCAGCAGGCGGGGGGACAACACCGGGGAGCTGTTTTTT; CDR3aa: CASRRGDNTGELFF
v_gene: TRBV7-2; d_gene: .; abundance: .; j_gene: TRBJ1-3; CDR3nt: TGTGCCAGCAGCTTACCATACAGGGCGGGAAACACCATATATTTT; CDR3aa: CASSLPYRAGNTIYF
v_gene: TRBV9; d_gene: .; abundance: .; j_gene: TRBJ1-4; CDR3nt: TGTGCCAGCAGCGCCGGGAGGAAAGGTGAAAAACTGTTTTTT; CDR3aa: CASSAGRKGEKLFF
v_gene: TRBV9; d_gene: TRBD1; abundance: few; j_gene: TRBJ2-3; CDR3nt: TGTGCCAGCAGCTTACACAGGGGGCGGGTGGATACGCAGTATTTT; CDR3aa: CASSLHRGRVDTQYF
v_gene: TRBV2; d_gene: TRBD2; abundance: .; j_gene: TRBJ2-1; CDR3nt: TGTGCCAGCAGGGCGACTAGCGGGGGGGCCGAGGAGCAGTTCTTC; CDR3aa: CASRATSGGAEEQFF
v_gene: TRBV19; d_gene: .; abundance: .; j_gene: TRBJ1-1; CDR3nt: TGTGCCAGTAGTCGGGGGGGCCGCACTGAAGCTTTCTTT; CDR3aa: CASSRGGRTEAFF
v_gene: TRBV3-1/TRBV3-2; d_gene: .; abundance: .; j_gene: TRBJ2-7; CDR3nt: TGTGCCAGCAGTCGGGACACCCTGAGCTCCTACGAGCAGTACTTC; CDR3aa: CASSRDTLSSYEQYF
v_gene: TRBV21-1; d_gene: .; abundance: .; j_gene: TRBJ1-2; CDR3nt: TGTGCCAGCACTCAGATGGGGGGGGATGGCTACACCTTC; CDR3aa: CASTQMGGDGYTF
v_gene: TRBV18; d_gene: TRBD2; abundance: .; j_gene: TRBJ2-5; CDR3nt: TGTGCCAGCTCAGGACTAGCGGCTAAAGAGACCCAGTACTTC; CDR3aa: CASSGLAAKETQYF
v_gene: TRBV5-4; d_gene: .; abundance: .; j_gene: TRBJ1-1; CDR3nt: TGTGCCAGCAGCTTGGGGCCCCAACAAGAAAACACTGAAGCTTTCTTT; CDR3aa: CASSLGPQQENTEAFF
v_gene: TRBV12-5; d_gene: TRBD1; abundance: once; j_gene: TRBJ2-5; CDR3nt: TGTGCTAGTGGTCAAGGACAGGGCCCCCAAGAGACCCAGTACTTC; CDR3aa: CASGQGQGPQETQYF
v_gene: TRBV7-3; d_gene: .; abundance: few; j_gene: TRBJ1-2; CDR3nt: TGTGCCAGCACCGTGGGAGGAGCTAACTATGGCTACACCTTC; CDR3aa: CASTVGGANYGYTF
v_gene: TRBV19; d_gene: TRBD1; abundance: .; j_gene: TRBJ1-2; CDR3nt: TGTGCCAGTAGGGACCGGGACAGGGGGCGTAATGGCTACACCTTC; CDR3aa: CASRDRDRGRNGYTF
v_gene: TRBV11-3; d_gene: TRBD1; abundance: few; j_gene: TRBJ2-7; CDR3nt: TGTGCCAGCAGCGGCTGGACAGGGGCCTCCTACGAGCAGTACTTC; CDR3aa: CASSGWTGASYEQYF
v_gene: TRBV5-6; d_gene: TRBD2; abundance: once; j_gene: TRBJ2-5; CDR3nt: TGTGCCAGCAGCTTGCGATCTCTAGCGGGAGAGGAGACCCAGTACTTC; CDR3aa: CASSLRSLAGEETQYF
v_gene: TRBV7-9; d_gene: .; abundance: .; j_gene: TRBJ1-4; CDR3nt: TGTGCCAGCAGCCTGGGCGAAGCAACTAATGAAAAACTGTTTTTT; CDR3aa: CASSLGEATNEKLFF
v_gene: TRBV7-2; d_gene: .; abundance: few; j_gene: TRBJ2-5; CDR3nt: TGTGCCAGCAGCTTAGTACCTAGTCACGAAGAGACCCAGTACTTC; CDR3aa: CASSLVPSHEETQYF
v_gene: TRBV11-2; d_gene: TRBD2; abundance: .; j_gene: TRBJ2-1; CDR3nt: TGTGCCAGCAGCTTACTAGCGGGGAACCTGGGCTACAATGAGCAGTTCTTC; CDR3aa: CASSLLAGNLGYNEQFF
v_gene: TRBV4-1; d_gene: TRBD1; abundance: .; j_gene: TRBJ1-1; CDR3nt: TGCGCCAGCAGCCAAAGACAGGGTCGGACTGAAGCTTTT; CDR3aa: CASSQRQGRTEAF
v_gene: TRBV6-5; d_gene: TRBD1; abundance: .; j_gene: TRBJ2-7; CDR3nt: TGTGCCAGCAGTCTCACCGGGACAGCCTCCTACGAGCAGTACTTC; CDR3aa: CASSLTGTASYEQYF
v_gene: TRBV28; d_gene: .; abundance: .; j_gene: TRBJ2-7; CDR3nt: TGTGCCAGCAGTTCAGGGCAGGGCCGATCCTTCTCCTACGAGCAGTACTTC; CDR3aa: CASSSGQGRSFSYEQYF
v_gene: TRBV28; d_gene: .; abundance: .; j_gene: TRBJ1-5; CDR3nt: TGTGCCAGCAGTTTTACGACAGGAGCGGGCAATCAGCCCCAGCATTTT; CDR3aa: CASSFTTGAGNQPQHF
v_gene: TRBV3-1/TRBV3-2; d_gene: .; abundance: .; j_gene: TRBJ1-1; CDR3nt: TGTGCCAGCAGCGACTCGCACACTGAAGCTTTCTTT; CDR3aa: CASSDSHTEAFF
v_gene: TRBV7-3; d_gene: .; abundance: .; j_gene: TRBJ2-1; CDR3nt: TGTGCCAGCAGCTCGGTCGGACAGTACTACAATGAGCAGTTCTTC; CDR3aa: CASSSVGQYYNEQFF
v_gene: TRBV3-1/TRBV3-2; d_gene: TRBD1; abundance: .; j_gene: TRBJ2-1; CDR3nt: TGTGCCAGCAGTAACAGGGGGCATCAGAATGAGCAGTTCTTC; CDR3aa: CASSNRGHQNEQFF
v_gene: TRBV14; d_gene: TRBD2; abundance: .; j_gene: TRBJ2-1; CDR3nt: TGTGCCAGCAGCACGGGACTAGCGGGACCCAATGAGCAGTTCTTC; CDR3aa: CASSTGLAGPNEQFF
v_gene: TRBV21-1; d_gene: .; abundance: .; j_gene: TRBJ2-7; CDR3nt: TGTGCCAGCAGCAAAGGGGGGACAGCCTACGAGCAGTACTTC; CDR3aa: CASSKGGTAYEQYF
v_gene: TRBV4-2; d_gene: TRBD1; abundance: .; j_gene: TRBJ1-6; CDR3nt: TGTGCCAGCAGCCGTTGGACAGGGGTGGAATCACCCCTCCACTTT; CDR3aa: CASSRWTGVESPLHF
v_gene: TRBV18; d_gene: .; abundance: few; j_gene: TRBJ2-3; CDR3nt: TGTGCCAGCTCACCGGCCCTACGAGTGGGGGGGCAATCAGATACGCAGTATTTT; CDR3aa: CASSPALRVGGQSDTQYF
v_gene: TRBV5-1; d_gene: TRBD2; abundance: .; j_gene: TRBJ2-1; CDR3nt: TGCGCCAGCAACGAGTTGGGCCTTAGCGGGAGAGCCAATGAGCAGTTCTTC; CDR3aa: CASNELGLSGRANEQFF
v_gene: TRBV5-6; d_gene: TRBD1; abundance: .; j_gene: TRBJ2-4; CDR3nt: TGTGCCAGCAGCCCTGGGACAGGCGGGGCCAAAAACATTCAGTACTTC; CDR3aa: CASSPGTGGAKNIQYF
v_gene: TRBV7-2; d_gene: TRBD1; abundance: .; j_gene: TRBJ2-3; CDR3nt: TGTGCCAGCAAATCTTCGGGACAGACAACAGATACGCAGTATTTT; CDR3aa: CASKSSGQTTDTQYF
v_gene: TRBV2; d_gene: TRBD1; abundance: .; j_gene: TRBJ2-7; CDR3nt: TGTGCCAGCAGGTTGAGGGGGCGGCAGTACTTC; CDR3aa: CASRLRGRQYF
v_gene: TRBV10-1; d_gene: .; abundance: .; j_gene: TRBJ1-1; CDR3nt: TGCGCCAGCACTTCCGACAGAATAGGGAACACTGAAGCTTTCTTT; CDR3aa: CASTSDRIGNTEAFF
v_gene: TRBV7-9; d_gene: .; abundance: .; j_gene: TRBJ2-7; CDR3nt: TGTGCCAGCAGCTTAGGTTTGGGGGCGAGCTCCTACGAGCAGTACTTC; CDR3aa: CASSLGLGASSYEQYF
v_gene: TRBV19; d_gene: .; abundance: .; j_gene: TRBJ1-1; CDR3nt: TGTGCCAGTAGGGGGCAGGGAAGTACTGAAGCTTTCTTT; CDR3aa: CASRGQGSTEAFF
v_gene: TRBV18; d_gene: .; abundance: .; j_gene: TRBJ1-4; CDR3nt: TGTGCCAGCTCAGAGCAGGGTAACGAAAAACTGTTTTTT; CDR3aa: CASSEQGNEKLFF